This is a list of T cell receptor beta chains from one sample in a study of blood T cell repertoires in COVID-19. Only in-frame clones appear in the TCRdb table, and some are missing; sequencing was by immunoSEQ multiplex PCR. Of 280,000 or so clones listed, 88% were seen once; the top ten hold approximately 8.5%. Sequenced input: peripheral blood. The receptors originated from a man aged 18 to 35 with active or convalescent COVID-19. The CDR3 runs from the conserved cysteine through the conserved F or W. The D gene is left open where the match is weak. A clone size is listed for some rows: how often the clone was seen (once, few, many), or a class if it is expanded.

d_call: -; clone_size: once; j_call: TRBJ1-5; v_call: TRBV19; cdr3_aa: CASSWGGPNQPQHF; cdr3_nt: TGTGCCAGTAGTTGGGGAGGGCCTAATCAGCCCCAGCATTTT
d_call: TRBD1; clone_size: -; j_call: TRBJ1-6; v_call: TRBV18; cdr3_aa: CASSEGTGEPLHF; cdr3_nt: TGTGCCAGCTCAGAGGGGACAGGCGAACCCCTCCACTTT
d_call: TRBD1; clone_size: -; j_call: TRBJ2-4; v_call: TRBV3-1/TRBV3-2; cdr3_aa: CASSLDRGKNIQYF; cdr3_nt: TGTGCCAGCAGCCTAGACAGGGGGAAGAACATTCAGTACTTC
d_call: TRBD2; clone_size: once; j_call: TRBJ2-3; v_call: TRBV7-2; cdr3_aa: CASSPGGGAGTDTQYF; cdr3_nt: TGTGCCAGCAGCCCAGGCGGGGGGGCGGGCACAGATACGCAGTATTTT
d_call: -; clone_size: -; j_call: TRBJ1-3; v_call: TRBV10-3; cdr3_aa: CAISEFWGLPGDTIYF; cdr3_nt: TGTGCCATCAGTGAGTTCTGGGGACTGCCTGGAGACACCATATATTTT
d_call: -; clone_size: -; j_call: TRBJ1-5; v_call: TRBV19; cdr3_aa: CASSWAGSNQPQHF; cdr3_nt: TGTGCCAGTAGTTGGGCGGGGAGCAATCAGCCCCAGCATTTT
d_call: TRBD1; clone_size: -; j_call: TRBJ1-4; v_call: TRBV11-2; cdr3_aa: CASSPWRQGIVGEKLFF; cdr3_nt: TGTGCCAGCAGCCCCTGGCGACAGGGGATAGTTGGCGAAAAACTGTTTTTT
d_call: -; clone_size: once; j_call: TRBJ2-3; v_call: TRBV5-6; cdr3_aa: CASSPGYLYTDTQYF; cdr3_nt: TGTGCCAGCAGCCCGGGGTACCTATACACAGATACGCAGTATTTT
d_call: -; clone_size: -; j_call: TRBJ2-7; v_call: TRBV19; cdr3_aa: CASSYGGSTGYEQYF; cdr3_nt: TGTGCCAGCTCTTACGGGGGATCTACGGGCTACGAGCAGTACTTC
d_call: TRBD2; clone_size: -; j_call: TRBJ2-3; v_call: TRBV27; cdr3_aa: CASSLGTSGGDTQYF; cdr3_nt: TGTGCCAGCAGTTTAGGGACTAGCGGGGGAGATACGCAGTATTTT
d_call: -; clone_size: -; j_call: TRBJ1-2; v_call: TRBV15; cdr3_aa: CATSRNRQRNYGYTF; cdr3_nt: TGTGCCACCAGCAGAAACAGGCAGCGTAACTATGGCTACACCTTC
d_call: -; clone_size: -; j_call: TRBJ2-7; v_call: TRBV21-1; cdr3_aa: CASSKRLGTGLYEQYF; cdr3_nt: TGTGCCAGCAGCAAACGACTTGGGACGGGACTTTACGAGCAGTACTTC
d_call: -; clone_size: -; j_call: TRBJ2-2; v_call: TRBV3-1/TRBV3-2; cdr3_aa: CASSQFCIYCTGELFF; cdr3_nt: TGTGCCAGCAGCCAATTTTGTATCTATTGCACCGGGGAGCTGTTTTTT
d_call: -; clone_size: -; j_call: TRBJ2-3; v_call: TRBV5-1; cdr3_aa: CASSFQGSTDTQYF; cdr3_nt: TGCGCCAGCAGCTTCCAGGGGAGCACAGATACGCAGTATTTT
d_call: TRBD2; clone_size: once; j_call: TRBJ2-1; v_call: TRBV2; cdr3_aa: CASSGPGAGLAGGASSSYNEQFF; cdr3_nt: TGTGCCAGCAGTGGACCGGGGGCCGGACTAGCGGGGGGGGCCTCTAGCTCCTACAATGAGCAGTTCTTC
d_call: TRBD1; clone_size: -; j_call: TRBJ2-1; v_call: TRBV5-4; cdr3_aa: CASSLRGPNEQFF; cdr3_nt: TGTGCCAGCAGCTTGAGGGGGCCCAATGAGCAGTTCTTC
d_call: TRBD1; clone_size: -; j_call: TRBJ2-2; v_call: TRBV15; cdr3_aa: CATSRETHRGLYGELFF; cdr3_nt: TGTGCCACCAGCAGAGAAACTCACAGGGGGCTTTACGGGGAGCTGTTTTTT
d_call: TRBD1; clone_size: once; j_call: TRBJ2-7; v_call: TRBV2; cdr3_aa: CASSDHPGQGAGEQYF; cdr3_nt: TGTGCCAGCAGTGACCACCCTGGACAGGGGGCTGGCGAGCAGTACTTC
d_call: -; clone_size: -; j_call: TRBJ2-1; v_call: TRBV5-8; cdr3_aa: CASSPGHVRGIEQFF; cdr3_nt: TGTGCCAGCAGCCCAGGACACGTCAGGGGTATTGAGCAGTTCTTC
d_call: TRBD2; clone_size: -; j_call: TRBJ2-5; v_call: TRBV29-1; cdr3_aa: CSVDPTSGGNGETQYF; cdr3_nt: TGCAGCGTTGACCCGACTAGCGGGGGGAACGGGGAGACCCAGTACTTC
d_call: -; clone_size: -; j_call: TRBJ2-7; v_call: TRBV18; cdr3_aa: CASSPDSSSYEQYF; cdr3_nt: TGTGCCAGCTCACCAGACAGCTCCTCCTACGAGCAGTACTTC
d_call: -; clone_size: -; j_call: TRBJ1-5; v_call: TRBV11-3; cdr3_aa: CASSLGRQLNSNQPQHF; cdr3_nt: TGTGCCAGCAGCTTAGGGAGACAGCTCAATAGCAATCAGCCCCAGCATTTT
d_call: -; clone_size: -; j_call: TRBJ2-2; v_call: TRBV10-3; cdr3_aa: CAISESMAENTGELFF; cdr3_nt: TGTGCCATCAGTGAGTCGATGGCGGAAAACACCGGGGAGCTGTTTTTT
d_call: -; clone_size: -; j_call: TRBJ2-2; v_call: TRBV6-5; cdr3_aa: CASSSSLERRELFF; cdr3_nt: TGTGCCAGCAGTTCATCGCTTGAGAGAAGGGAGCTGTTTTTT
d_call: -; clone_size: -; j_call: TRBJ2-7; v_call: TRBV5-6; cdr3_aa: CASSLVSSVAYEQYF; cdr3_nt: TGTGCCAGCAGCTTGGTCTCTAGCGTCGCGTACGAGCAGTACTTC
d_call: -; clone_size: -; j_call: TRBJ2-7; v_call: TRBV5-4; cdr3_aa: CASSHGPASEIYEQYF; cdr3_nt: TGTGCCAGCAGCCACGGCCCGGCTAGCGAAATCTACGAGCAGTACTTC
d_call: -; clone_size: -; j_call: TRBJ1-5; v_call: TRBV18; cdr3_aa: CASSPRQGTNQPQHF; cdr3_nt: TGTGCCAGCTCACCACGGCAGGGGACCAATCAGCCCCAGCATTTT
d_call: -; clone_size: -; j_call: TRBJ1-3; v_call: TRBV4-3; cdr3_aa: CASSQDRGGTGNTIYF; cdr3_nt: TGCGCCAGCAGCCAAGACAGAGGGGGAACTGGAAACACCATATATTTT
d_call: -; clone_size: -; j_call: TRBJ2-6; v_call: TRBV7-9; cdr3_aa: CASSHAGAGANVLTF; cdr3_nt: TGTGCCAGCAGCCACGCGGGGGCAGGGGCCAACGTCCTGACTTTC
d_call: TRBD1; clone_size: -; j_call: TRBJ1-3; v_call: TRBV11-2; cdr3_aa: CASSRYRGTGIGNTIYF; cdr3_nt: TGTGCCAGCAGTCGGTACCGTGGGACAGGGATAGGAAACACCATATATTTT
d_call: TRBD1; clone_size: -; j_call: TRBJ1-1; v_call: TRBV5-4; cdr3_aa: CASSREDRGAEAFF; cdr3_nt: TGTGCCAGCAGCCGGGAGGACAGGGGGGCTGAAGCTTTCTTT
d_call: TRBD2; clone_size: -; j_call: TRBJ2-3; v_call: TRBV9; cdr3_aa: CASSPSRDSGLGVTQYF; cdr3_nt: TGTGCCAGCAGCCCAAGCCGTGATAGCGGACTAGGCGTTACGCAGTATTTT
d_call: -; clone_size: -; j_call: TRBJ1-2; v_call: TRBV27; cdr3_aa: CASSLDRRYGYTF; cdr3_nt: TGTGCCAGCAGTTTGGACAGACGCTATGGCTACACCTTC
d_call: -; clone_size: -; j_call: TRBJ1-1; v_call: TRBV9; cdr3_aa: CASSVDTTGLAFF; cdr3_nt: TGTGCCAGCAGCGTAGACACAACAGGCCTAGCTTTCTTT
d_call: -; clone_size: -; j_call: TRBJ1-1; v_call: TRBV6-2/TRBV6-3; cdr3_aa: CASSYFHRNMNTEAFF; cdr3_nt: TGTGCCAGCAGTTACTTTCACAGGAATATGAACACTGAAGCTTTCTTT
d_call: -; clone_size: -; j_call: TRBJ1-2; v_call: TRBV7-9; cdr3_aa: CASSLGDNGYTF; cdr3_nt: TGTGCCAGCAGCTTAGGAGACAATGGCTACACCTTC
d_call: TRBD2; clone_size: -; j_call: TRBJ2-3; v_call: TRBV7-8; cdr3_aa: CASSFSGGAVDTQYF; cdr3_nt: TGTGCCAGCAGCTTTAGCGGGGGGGCCGTAGATACGCAGTATTTT
d_call: -; clone_size: -; j_call: TRBJ2-2; v_call: TRBV29-1; cdr3_aa: CSVAFVSPVGELFF; cdr3_nt: TGCAGCGTTGCATTTGTGAGTCCGGTCGGGGAGCTGTTTTTT
d_call: TRBD1; clone_size: -; j_call: TRBJ2-7; v_call: TRBV12-3/TRBV12-4; cdr3_aa: CASRQQGAYEQYF; cdr3_nt: TGTGCCAGCAGGCAACAGGGGGCTTACGAGCAGTACTTC
d_call: -; clone_size: -; j_call: TRBJ1-6; v_call: TRBV2; cdr3_aa: CASSESSPLHF; cdr3_nt: TGTGCCAGCAGTGAAAGCTCACCCCTCCACTTT
d_call: -; clone_size: few; j_call: TRBJ1-2; v_call: TRBV10-2; cdr3_aa: CASSDPPGGGRYGYTF; cdr3_nt: TGCGCCAGCAGTGACCCCCCGGGAGGGGGAAGGTATGGCTACACCTTC
d_call: -; clone_size: -; j_call: TRBJ2-1; v_call: TRBV6-1; cdr3_aa: CASSDKLAGEFF; cdr3_nt: TGTGCCAGCAGTGACAAGCTGGCCGGGGAGTTCTTC
d_call: -; clone_size: -; j_call: TRBJ1-5; v_call: TRBV12-1; cdr3_aa: CASSFLVKAAGDQPQHF; cdr3_nt: TGTGCCAGCAGCTTTCTTGTTAAGGCGGCAGGGGATCAGCCCCAGCATTTT
d_call: -; clone_size: -; j_call: TRBJ2-3; v_call: TRBV3-1/TRBV3-2; cdr3_aa: CASSQGIDTQYF; cdr3_nt: TGTGCCAGCAGCCAAGGTATAGATACGCAGTATTTT
d_call: TRBD1; clone_size: -; j_call: TRBJ1-2; v_call: TRBV2; cdr3_aa: CASRRTGLNYGYTF; cdr3_nt: TGTGCCAGCAGGAGGACAGGCCTTAACTATGGCTACACCTTC
d_call: TRBD1; clone_size: -; j_call: TRBJ2-3; v_call: TRBV18; cdr3_aa: CASSRGTGVTDTQYF; cdr3_nt: TGTGCCAGCTCACGGGGGACAGGGGTGACAGATACGCAGTATTTT
d_call: -; clone_size: many; j_call: TRBJ1-3; v_call: TRBV3-1/TRBV3-2; cdr3_aa: CASSQVGQGPISGNTIYF; cdr3_nt: TGTGCCAGCAGCCAGGTGGGGCAGGGCCCAATCTCTGGAAACACCATATATTTT
d_call: -; clone_size: -; j_call: TRBJ1-1; v_call: TRBV6-5; cdr3_aa: CASSYRGDTEAFF; cdr3_nt: TGTGCCAGCAGTTACCGGGGGGACACTGAAGCTTTCTTT
d_call: -; clone_size: -; j_call: TRBJ2-3; v_call: TRBV5-1; cdr3_aa: CASSLGGASDTQYF; cdr3_nt: TGCGCCAGCAGCTTAGGGGGGGCCTCAGATACGCAGTATTTT
d_call: -; clone_size: -; j_call: TRBJ1-1; v_call: TRBV18; cdr3_aa: CASSPSQGYTEAFF; cdr3_nt: TGTGCCAGCTCACCGTCACAGGGCTACACTGAAGCTTTCTTT
d_call: -; clone_size: -; j_call: TRBJ2-1; v_call: TRBV4-1; cdr3_aa: CASSQDIPGNEQFF; cdr3_nt: TGCGCCAGCAGCCAAGATATTCCCGGGAATGAGCAGTTCTTC
d_call: -; clone_size: -; j_call: TRBJ2-2; v_call: TRBV7-9; cdr3_aa: CAKPTGANTGELFF; cdr3_nt: TGTGCCAAACCGACAGGCGCGAACACCGGGGAGCTGTTTTTT
d_call: -; clone_size: -; j_call: TRBJ2-6; v_call: TRBV9; cdr3_aa: CASSVASRVAGANVLTF; cdr3_nt: TGTGCCAGCAGCGTAGCTAGCCGGGTTGCTGGGGCCAACGTCCTGACTTTC
d_call: TRBD2; clone_size: -; j_call: TRBJ2-3; v_call: TRBV29-1; cdr3_aa: CSVGASGGGTDTQYF; cdr3_nt: TGCAGCGTTGGGGCTAGCGGGGGGGGTACAGATACGCAGTATTTT
d_call: -; clone_size: once; j_call: TRBJ1-1; v_call: TRBV7-8; cdr3_aa: CASSPDRIMTRDTEAFF; cdr3_nt: TGTGCCAGCAGCCCCGACAGGATCATGACCCGGGACACTGAAGCTTTCTTT
d_call: TRBD1; clone_size: once; j_call: TRBJ2-3; v_call: TRBV9; cdr3_aa: CASRAGGDGTDTQYF; cdr3_nt: TGTGCCAGCAGGGCAGGGGGTGATGGGACAGATACGCAGTATTTT
d_call: -; clone_size: -; j_call: TRBJ2-3; v_call: TRBV7-3; cdr3_aa: CASGKSGDSMTDTQYF; cdr3_nt: TGTGCCAGCGGAAAATCGGGGGACTCAATGACAGATACGCAGTATTTT